This is a list of T cell receptor beta chains from one sample in a study of T cells after yellow fever vaccination. In TCRdb, the 5' RACE reads were re-called with MiXCR into one record per CDR3 protein. The sample lists over 250,000 distinct CDR3 sequences; over 3.5% were seen once. Specimen: PBMCs, collected 5 days after the yellow fever booster vaccination. The source of these receptors is a man between 18 and 29 years old who received the YFV17D yellow fever vaccine. Both conserved end residues are part of each CDR3. D genes are given only for firm matches. Some rows have no size entry. The others give once, few or many, or a class for an expanded clone.

>TRBJ1-2|TRBV5-1|-|many
TGCGCCAGCAGCTTGGCAGGAGACGGTTCTGGCTACACCTTC
CASSLAGDGSGYTF
>TRBJ1-4|TRBV19|-|-
TGTGCCAGTTTAGACGGAACAACTAATGAAAAACTGTTTTTT
CASLDGTTNEKLFF
>TRBJ2-3|TRBV7-3|TRBD2|-
TGTGCCAGCAGCCCAAGTCCTAGCGGGGGCTGGTATTTT
CASSPSPSGGWYF
>TRBJ2-1|TRBV7-9|TRBD2|-
TGTGCCAGCAGCTCCTGGACTAGCGGGGGGGGGCAGTTCTTC
CASSSWTSGGGQFF
>TRBJ1-5|TRBV4-1|TRBD1|few
TGCGCCAGCAGCCAAGATTGGACGCAGACAGGGATCTATCAGCCCCAGCATTTT
CASSQDWTQTGIYQPQHF
>TRBJ2-2|TRBV4-1|-|few
TGCGCCAGCAGCCAAGTAGCCGGGAGAGGGGCCGGGGAGCTGTTTTTT
CASSQVAGRGAGELFF
>TRBJ2-1|TRBV9|TRBD1|many
TGTGCCAGCAGCTTTCGACAGGGCGGGGAGCAGTTCTTC
CASSFRQGGEQFF
>TRBJ2-3|TRBV5-1|-|few
TGCGCCAGCAGCTTGAGGTGGATCACAGATACGCAGTATTTT
CASSLRWITDTQYF
>TRBJ2-7|TRBV11-2|-|many
TGTGCCAGCAGCCCGGACGGCGAGCAGTACTTC
CASSPDGEQYF
>TRBJ1-4|TRBV7-2|-|many
TGTGCCAGCAGCTTAGTGGGCGGAGACGAAAAACTGTTTTTT
CASSLVGGDEKLFF
>TRBJ2-4|TRBV6-2/TRBV6-3|-|many
TGTGCCAGCAACAGCAGGAGGGAGGACAAAAACATTCAGTACTTC
CASNSRREDKNIQYF
>TRBJ2-1|TRBV20-1|-|many
TGCAGTGTCCGAGATGGCAGGCACAATGAGCAGTTCTTC
CSVRDGRHNEQFF
>TRBJ2-5|TRBV4-2|TRBD2|many
TGTGCCAGCAGCCAGTCCGGGAGGGGGGAGACCCAGTACTTC
CASSQSGRGETQYF
>TRBJ2-2|TRBV11-2|TRBD1|few
TGTGCCAGCAGCGTAGGGACAGGGCACACCGGGGAGCTGTTTTTT
CASSVGTGHTGELFF
>TRBJ2-7|TRBV10-3|TRBD2|many
TGTGCCATCAGGACTAGCGGGGGGGTATACGAGCAGTACTTC
CAIRTSGGVYEQYF
>TRBJ1-1|TRBV5-6|TRBD1|many
TGTGCCAGCAGCGACAGGGTTGGGACTGAAGCTTTCTTT
CASSDRVGTEAFF
>TRBJ2-1|TRBV5-4|-|many
TGTGCCAGCAGCTTGGCGTCGGACAATGAGCAGTTCTTC
CASSLASDNEQFF
>TRBJ1-3|TRBV20-1|-|many
TGCAGTGCTAGAGATATGGACCCCTCTGGAAACACCATATATTTT
CSARDMDPSGNTIYF